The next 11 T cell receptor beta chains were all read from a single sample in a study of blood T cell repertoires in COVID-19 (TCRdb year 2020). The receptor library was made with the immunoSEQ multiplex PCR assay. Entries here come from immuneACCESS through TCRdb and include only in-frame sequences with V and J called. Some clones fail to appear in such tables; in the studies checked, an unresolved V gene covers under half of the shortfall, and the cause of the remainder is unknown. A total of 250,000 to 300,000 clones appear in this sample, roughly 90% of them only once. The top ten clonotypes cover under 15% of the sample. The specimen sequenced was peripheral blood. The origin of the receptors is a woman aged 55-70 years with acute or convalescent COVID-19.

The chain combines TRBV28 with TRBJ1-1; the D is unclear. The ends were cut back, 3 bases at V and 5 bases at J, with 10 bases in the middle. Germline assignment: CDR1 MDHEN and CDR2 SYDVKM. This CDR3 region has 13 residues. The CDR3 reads CASSFPSLTEAFF. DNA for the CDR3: TGTGCCAGCAGTTTCCCCTCTCTTACTGAAGCTTTCTTT.

The CDR3 bases are TGTGCCAGCAGGGGGACTAGCGGGGACCTCTACAATGAGCAGTTCTTC. Residues: CASRGTSGDLYNEQFF. This chain uses TRBV28 with TRBJ2-1, with TRBD2 identical over 13 bases. CDR1 is MDHEN and CDR2 is SYDVKM in the germline V gene. Trimming removed 6 bases from V and 3 bases from J; junction bases left unmatched: 5. The CDR3 is 16 amino acids.

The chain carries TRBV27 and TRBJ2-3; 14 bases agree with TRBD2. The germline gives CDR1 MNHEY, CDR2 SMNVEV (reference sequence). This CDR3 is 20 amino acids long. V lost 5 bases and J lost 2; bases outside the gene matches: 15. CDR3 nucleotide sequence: TGTGCCAGCAGTCCCTGGGGACTAGCGGGAGAAGACGAGAACACAGATACGCAGTATTTT. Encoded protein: CASSPWGLAGEDENTDTQYF.

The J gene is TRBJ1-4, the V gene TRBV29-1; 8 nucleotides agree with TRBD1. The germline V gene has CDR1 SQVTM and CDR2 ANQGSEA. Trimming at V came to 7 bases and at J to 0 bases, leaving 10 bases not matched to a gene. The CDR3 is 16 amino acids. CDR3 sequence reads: CSAQGGHPATNEKLFF. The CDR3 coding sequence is TGCAGCGCACAGGGGGGACACCCCGCAACTAATGAAAAACTGTTTTTT.

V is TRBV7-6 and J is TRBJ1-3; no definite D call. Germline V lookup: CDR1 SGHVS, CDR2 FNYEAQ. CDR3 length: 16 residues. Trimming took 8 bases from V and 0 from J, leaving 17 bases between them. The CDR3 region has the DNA TGTGCCAGCGTTCCAGGTTCGATGAGCTCTGGAAACACCATATATTTT. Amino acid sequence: CASVPGSMSSGNTIYF.

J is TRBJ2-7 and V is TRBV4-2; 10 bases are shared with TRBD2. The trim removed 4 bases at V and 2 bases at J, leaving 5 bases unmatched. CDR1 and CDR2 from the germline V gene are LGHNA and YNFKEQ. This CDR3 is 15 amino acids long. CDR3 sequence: CASSPLAGNAYEQYF. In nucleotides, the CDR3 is TGTGCCAGCAGCCCACTAGCGGGAAATGCCTACGAGCAGTACTTC.

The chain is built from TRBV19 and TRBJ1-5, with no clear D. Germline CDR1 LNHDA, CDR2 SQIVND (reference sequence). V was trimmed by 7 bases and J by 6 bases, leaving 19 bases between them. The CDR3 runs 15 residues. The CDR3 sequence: CASTQRPTGGQPQHF. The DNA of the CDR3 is TGTGCCAGTACCCAGAGGCCAACCGGAGGTCAGCCCCAGCATTTT.

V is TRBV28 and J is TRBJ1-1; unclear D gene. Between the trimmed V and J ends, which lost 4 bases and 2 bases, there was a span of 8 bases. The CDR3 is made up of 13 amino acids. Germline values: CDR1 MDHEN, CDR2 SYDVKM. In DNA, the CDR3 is TGTGCCAGCAGTTCACACTATAACACTGAAGCTTTCTTT. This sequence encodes CASSSHYNTEAFF.

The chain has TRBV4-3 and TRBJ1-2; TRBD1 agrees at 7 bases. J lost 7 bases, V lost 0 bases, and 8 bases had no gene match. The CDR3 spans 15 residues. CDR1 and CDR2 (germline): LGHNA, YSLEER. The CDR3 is CASSQEGDSIGGYTF. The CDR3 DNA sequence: TGCGCCAGCAGCCAAGAGGGGGACAGCATCGGTGGCTACACCTTC.

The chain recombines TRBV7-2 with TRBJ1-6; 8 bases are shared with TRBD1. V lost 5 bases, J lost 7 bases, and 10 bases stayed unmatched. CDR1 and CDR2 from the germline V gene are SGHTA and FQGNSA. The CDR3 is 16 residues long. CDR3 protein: CASSKDREVRNSPLHF. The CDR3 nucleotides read TGTGCCAGCAGCAAGGACAGGGAGGTGCGGAATTCACCCCTCCACTTT. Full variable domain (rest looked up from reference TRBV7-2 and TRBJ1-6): GAGVSQSPSNKVTEKGKDVELRCDPISGHTALYWYRQSLGQGLEFLIYFQGNSAPDKSGLPSDRFSAERTGGSVSTLTIQRTQQEDSAVYLCASSKDREVRNSPLHFGNGTRLTVT.

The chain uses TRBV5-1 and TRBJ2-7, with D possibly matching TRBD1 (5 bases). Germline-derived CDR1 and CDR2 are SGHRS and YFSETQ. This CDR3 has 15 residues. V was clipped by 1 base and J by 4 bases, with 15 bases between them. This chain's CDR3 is CASSLSSGPIYEQYF. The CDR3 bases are TGCGCCAGCAGCTTGTCCTCAGGGCCCATATACGAGCAGTACTTC.